This T cell receptor (beta chain) is drawn from a study of blood T cell repertoires in COVID-19. The overall study: Sources were T cells, B-cell-depleted T cells, or PBMCs; the material itself was cDNA or gDNA.

Germline V gene data show CDR1 as LGHDT and CDR2 as YNNKEL (reference sequence). J lost 3 bases, V lost 3 bases, and 4 bases had no gene match. CDR3 length equals 15 residues. Using immunoSEQ multiplex PCR, the repertoire was profiled, and TCRdb retains in-frame clones only, with some absent. The sample lists fewer than 450,000 clones, around 86% occurring once. The sequence was collected from a woman between 50 and 59 years old with COVID-19, enrolled during active disease. V gene TRBV3-1 (or the pseudogene TRBV3-2) combines with J gene TRBJ2-7; 11 bases align to TRBD2. The sample was peripheral blood. DNA of the CDR3: TGTGCCAGCAGCCAGGGGACTAGCGGCATCTACGAGCAGTACTTC. Protein: CASSQGTSGIYEQYF.